This is a list of T cell receptor beta chains from one sample in a study of shared clonotypes between healthy human individuals. TCRdb keeps only in-frame clones here, not all; method: immunoSEQ multiplex PCR. The table lists 550,000 to 850,000 clones, approximately 77% of them singletons. Sequencing used memory CD4+ T cells sorted from blood. The receptors were sampled from a woman aged 30 to 39 in good health. Both conserved end residues are part of each CDR3. A D gene is named only where the DNA matches it firmly. Not all rows give a size; the values are once, few, many and, for expanded clones, a class.

>TRBD2|TRBJ2-2|TRBV5-4|once
CASSSGTSGVTGELFF
TGTGCCAGCAGCTCGGGGACTAGCGGGGTCACCGGGGAGCTGTTTTTT
>-|TRBJ1-1|TRBV27|-
CASSGIAGGAAFF
TGTGCCAGCAGTGGTATAGCGGGGGGGGCGGCTTTCTTT
>TRBD1|TRBJ2-2|TRBV28|-
CASSVGTGRFGELFF
TGTGCCAGCAGTGTCGGGACAGGGCGTTTCGGGGAGCTGTTTTTT
>-|TRBJ2-1|TRBV5-1|-
CASNWGNSYNEQFF
TGCGCCAGCAACTGGGGCAACTCCTACAATGAGCAGTTCTTC
>TRBD2|TRBJ2-3|TRBV28|-
CASTPTSGSTDTQYF
TGTGCCAGCACCCCAACTAGCGGGAGTACAGATACGCAGTATTTT
>-|TRBJ1-3|TRBV18|few
CASSSGSSGNTIYF
TGTGCCAGCTCTTCGGGTTCTTCTGGAAACACCATATATTTT
>-|TRBJ2-6|TRBV2|-
CASSALGSGANVLTF
TGTGCCAGCAGTGCTTTAGGGTCCGGGGCCAACGTCCTGACTTTC
>TRBD2|TRBJ2-2|TRBV4-2|many
CASSQDRRASGTNTGELFF
TGTGCCAGCAGCCAAGATCGCAGAGCTAGCGGGACGAACACCGGGGAGCTGTTTTTT
>-|TRBJ1-4|TRBV11-2|-
CASSLPRGGQGNEKLFF
TGTGCCAGCAGCTTACCTCGCGGGGGGCAGGGTAATGAAAAACTGTTTTTT
>-|TRBJ2-1|TRBV28|-
CASSSGYTYNEQFF
TGTGCCAGCAGTTCCGGGTATACCTACAATGAGCAGTTCTTC
>-|TRBJ1-5|TRBV25-1|-
CAGSPAGASQPQHF
TGTGCCGGCAGTCCGGCCGGGGCCAGTCAGCCCCAGCATTTT
>-|TRBJ1-5|TRBV19|-
CASSIAPGGWRPQHF
TGTGCCAGTAGTATAGCCCCCGGGGGGTGGCGGCCCCAGCATTTT
>TRBD1|TRBJ1-2|TRBV5-6|-
CASSLKVRQGNYGYTF
TGTGCCAGCAGCTTGAAGGTTCGACAGGGTAACTATGGCTACACCTTC
>-|TRBJ2-1|TRBV6-6|-
CASSSPATYNEQFF
TGTGCCAGCAGCTCCCCGGCTACCTACAATGAGCAGTTCTTC
>-|TRBJ2-7|TRBV2|-
CASSGFYEQYF
TGTGCCAGCAGTGGGTTCTACGAGCAGTACTTC
>-|TRBJ2-6|TRBV9|-
CASSPKISGANVLTF
TGTGCCAGCAGCCCGAAAATTTCTGGGGCCAACGTCCTGACTTTC
>TRBD1|TRBJ1-2|TRBV2|-
CASSQDRVRDGYTF
TGTGCCAGCAGTCAGGACAGGGTGAGGGATGGCTACACCTTC
>TRBD1|TRBJ1-5|TRBV11-2|-
CASSPGQGINQPQHF
TGTGCCAGCAGCCCGGGACAGGGGATCAATCAGCCCCAGCATTTT
>TRBD2|TRBJ2-3|TRBV6-1|-
CAASTEREGQDTQYF
TGTGCCGCTAGTACCGAGCGGGAGGGTCAAGATACGCAGTATTTT
>-|TRBJ1-2|TRBV6-6|once
CASSYFQPGTGYTF
TGTGCCAGCAGTTACTTTCAACCCGGGACAGGCTACACCTTC
>TRBD1|TRBJ2-3|TRBV15|-
CATSIGQEDTQYF
TGTGCCACCAGCATAGGACAGGAAGATACGCAGTATTTT
>-|TRBJ2-5|TRBV7-8|-
CASSPRRGFYQETQYF
TGTGCCAGCAGCCCAAGACGGGGTTTCTACCAAGAGACCCAGTACTTC
>-|TRBJ2-1|TRBV5-1|-
CASSPDSNEQFF
TGCGCCAGCAGCCCGGACAGCAATGAGCAGTTCTTC
>TRBD1|TRBJ1-1|TRBV2|-
CASRGTATNSEAFF
TGTGCCAGCAGGGGGACAGCTACAAACTCTGAAGCTTTCTTT
>TRBD1|TRBJ2-2|TRBV10-3|-
CAIRGTANTGELFF
TGTGCCATCAGAGGGACAGCGAACACCGGGGAGCTGTTTTTT
>TRBD1|TRBJ1-2|TRBV28|-
CASRLTGTGRLGRDGYTF
TGTGCCAGCAGACTAACCGGGACAGGGAGGCTGGGTCGAGATGGCTACACCTTC
>-|TRBJ2-5|TRBV7-9|few
CASSLGLEGTETQYF
TGTGCCAGCAGCTTAGGTCTAGAGGGAACAGAGACCCAGTACTTC
>TRBD1|TRBJ2-5|TRBV5-1|-
CASNPGQEQETQYF
TGCGCCAGCAACCCGGGACAGGAGCAAGAGACCCAGTACTTC
>TRBD1|TRBJ2-7|TRBV6-5|-
CASSSTGGRSEQYF
TGTGCCAGCAGTAGTACAGGGGGTCGATCCGAGCAGTACTTC
>TRBD2|TRBJ2-7|TRBV28|-
CASRRTSREQYF
TGTGCCAGCCGTCGGACTAGCCGCGAGCAGTACTTC
>TRBD2|TRBJ2-1|TRBV9|once
CASSVAGGRRYNEQFF
TGTGCCAGCAGCGTAGCAGGCGGGAGAAGGTATAATGAGCAGTTCTTC
>-|TRBJ2-7|TRBV18|-
CASSPLVGPTEQYF
TGTGCCAGCTCACCCTTGGTGGGGCCGACCGAGCAGTACTTC
>-|TRBJ2-7|TRBV13|-
CASSLERSEAEQYF
TGTGCCAGCAGCTTAGAACGGAGCGAGGCCGAGCAGTACTTC
>-|TRBJ1-2|TRBV5-1|-
CASSSPGRENYGYTF
TGCGCCAGCAGCTCTCCGGGACGGGAAAACTATGGCTACACCTTC
>-|TRBJ1-1|TRBV18|-
CASSPTRNTEAFF
TGTGCCAGCTCACCGACGAGGAACACTGAAGCTTTCTTT
>-|TRBJ1-2|TRBV5-4|-
CASSPAGGVYGYTF
TGTGCCAGCAGCCCGGCGGGTGGGGTTTATGGCTACACCTTC
>-|TRBJ1-2|TRBV2|-
CASSADQGYGYTF
TGTGCCAGCAGTGCAGATCAGGGGTATGGCTACACCTTC
>TRBD1|TRBJ1-1|TRBV5-1|-
CASSFDTGAGNTEAFF
TGCGCCAGCAGCTTTGACACAGGGGCCGGGAACACTGAAGCTTTCTTT
>TRBD2|TRBJ2-2|TRBV5-1|-
CASSLSSGGLTGELFF
TGCGCCAGCAGCTTGTCTAGCGGAGGTTTAACCGGGGAGCTGTTTTTT
>-|TRBJ1-1|TRBV7-2|-
CASSPLNGGVNTEAFF
TGTGCCAGCAGCCCATTGAACGGGGGAGTGAACACTGAAGCTTTCTTT
>-|TRBJ2-5|TRBV2|few
CASSELVAGETQYF
TGTGCCAGCAGCGAGTTGGTGGCGGGGGAGACCCAGTACTTC
>-|TRBJ1-1|TRBV9|-
CASSVGNAKTEAFF
TGTGCCAGCAGCGTAGGGAACGCAAAAACTGAAGCTTTCTTT
>-|TRBJ2-1|TRBV18|-
CASSPRGSSYNEQFF
TGTGCCAGCTCACCACGGGGGAGCTCGTACAATGAGCAGTTCTTC
>TRBD1|TRBJ1-4|TRBV2|-
CASRSRTGFEKLFF
TGTGCCAGCAGGAGCCGGACAGGGTTTGAAAAACTGTTTTTT
>-|TRBJ1-5|TRBV7-6|few
CASSFQGDSNQPQHF
TGTGCCAGCAGCTTCCAGGGTGATAGCAATCAGCCCCAGCATTTT
>-|TRBJ2-5|TRBV5-1|-
CASSLGDRVKETQYF
TGCGCCAGCAGCTTGGGAGACAGAGTCAAAGAGACCCAGTACTTC
>-|TRBJ2-1|TRBV5-1|-
CASSYSYNEQFF
TGCGCCAGCAGCTACTCCTACAATGAGCAGTTCTTC
>-|TRBJ2-7|TRBV18|-
CASSPTNYEQYF
TGTGCCAGCTCACCGACAAACTACGAGCAGTACTTC
>TRBD1|TRBJ2-3|TRBV27|-
CASSPRQGLSTDTQYF
TGTGCCAGCAGTCCCAGACAGGGGCTCTCCACAGATACGCAGTATTTT
>-|TRBJ1-1|TRBV28|-
CASSLLEGRNTEAFF
TGTGCCAGCAGTTTGTTGGAGGGCCGGAACACTGAAGCTTTCTTT
>-|TRBJ1-2|TRBV28|few
CASRRGTDYGYTF
TGTGCCAGCAGACGCGGGACGGACTATGGCTACACCTTC
>-|TRBJ1-5|TRBV6-5|-
CASSSGGSNQPQHF
TGTGCCAGCAGCTCTGGCGGCAGCAATCAGCCCCAGCATTTT
>-|TRBJ2-2|TRBV5-1|-
CASSLSNLNTGELFF
TGCGCCAGCAGCTTGTCGAACTTGAACACCGGGGAGCTGTTTTTT